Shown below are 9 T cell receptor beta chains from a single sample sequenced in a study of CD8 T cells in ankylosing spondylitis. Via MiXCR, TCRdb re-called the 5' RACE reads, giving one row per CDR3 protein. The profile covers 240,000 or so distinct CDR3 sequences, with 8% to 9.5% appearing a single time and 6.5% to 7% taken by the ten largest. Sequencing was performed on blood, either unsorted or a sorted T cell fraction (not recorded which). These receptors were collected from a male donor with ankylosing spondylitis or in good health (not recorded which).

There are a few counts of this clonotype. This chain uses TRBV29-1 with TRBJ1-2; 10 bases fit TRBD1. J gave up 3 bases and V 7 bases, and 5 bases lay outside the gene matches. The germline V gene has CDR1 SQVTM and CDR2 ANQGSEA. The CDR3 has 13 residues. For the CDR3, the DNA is TGCAGCGCCGCGACAGGGGGCGACTATGGCTACACCTTC. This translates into CSAATGGDYGYTF.

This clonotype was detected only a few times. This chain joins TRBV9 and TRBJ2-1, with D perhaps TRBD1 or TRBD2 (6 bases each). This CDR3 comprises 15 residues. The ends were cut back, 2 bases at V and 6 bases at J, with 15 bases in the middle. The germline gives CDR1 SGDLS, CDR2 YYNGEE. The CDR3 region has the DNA TGTGCCAGCAGCGTGGGGGGCTCCAGGGGCAATGAGCAGTTCTTC. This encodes CASSVGGSRGNEQFF. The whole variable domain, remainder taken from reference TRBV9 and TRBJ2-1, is DSGVTQTPKHLITATGQRVTLRCSPRSGDLSVYWYQQSLDQGLQFLIQYYNGEERAKGNILERFSAQQFPDLHSELNLSSLELGDSALYFCASSVGGSRGNEQFFGPGTRLTVL.

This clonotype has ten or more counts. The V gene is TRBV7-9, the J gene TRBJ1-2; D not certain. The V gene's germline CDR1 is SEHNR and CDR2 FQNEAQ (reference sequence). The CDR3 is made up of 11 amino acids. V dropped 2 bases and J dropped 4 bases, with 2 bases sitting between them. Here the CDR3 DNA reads TGTGCCAGCAGCTTAACCTATGGCTACACCTTC. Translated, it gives CASSLTYGYTF.

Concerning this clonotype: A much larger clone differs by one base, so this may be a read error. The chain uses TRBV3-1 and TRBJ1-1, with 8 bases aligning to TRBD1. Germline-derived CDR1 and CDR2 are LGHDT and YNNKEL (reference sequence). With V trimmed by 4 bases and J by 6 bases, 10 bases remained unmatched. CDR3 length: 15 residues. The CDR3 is CASSPTGGRNAEAFF. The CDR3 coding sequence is TGTGCCAGCAGCCCAACAGGGGGAAGAAACGCTGAAGCTTTCTTT.

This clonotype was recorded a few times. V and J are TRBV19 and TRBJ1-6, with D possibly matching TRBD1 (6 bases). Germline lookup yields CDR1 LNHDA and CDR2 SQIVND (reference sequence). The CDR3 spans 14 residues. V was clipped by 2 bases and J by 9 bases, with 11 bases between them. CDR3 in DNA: TGTGCCAGTAGTATATCGGGGGCCGGTTCACCCCTCCACTTT. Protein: CASSISGAGSPLHF.

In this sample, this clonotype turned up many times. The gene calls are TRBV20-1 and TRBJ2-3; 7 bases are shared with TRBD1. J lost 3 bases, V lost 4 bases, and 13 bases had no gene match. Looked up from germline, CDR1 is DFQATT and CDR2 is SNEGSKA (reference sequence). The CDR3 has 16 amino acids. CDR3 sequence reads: CSATQFDRAVTDTQYF. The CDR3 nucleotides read TGCAGTGCTACTCAATTTGACAGGGCGGTGACAGATACGCAGTATTTT.

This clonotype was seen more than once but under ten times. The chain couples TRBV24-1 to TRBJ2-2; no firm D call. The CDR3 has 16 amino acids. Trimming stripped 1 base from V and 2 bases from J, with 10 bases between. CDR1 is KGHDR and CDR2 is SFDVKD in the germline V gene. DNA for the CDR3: TGTGCCACCAGTGATTTTCCACAGATAAACACCGGGGAGCTGTTTTTT. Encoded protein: CATSDFPQINTGELFF.

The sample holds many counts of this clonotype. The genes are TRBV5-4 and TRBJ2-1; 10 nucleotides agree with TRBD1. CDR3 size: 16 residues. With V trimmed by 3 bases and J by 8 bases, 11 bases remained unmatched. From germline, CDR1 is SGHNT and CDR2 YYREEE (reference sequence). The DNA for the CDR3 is TGTGCCAGCAGCTGGGACAGGGGAGCCGCTGGCGATGAGCAGTTCTTC. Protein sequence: CASSWDRGAAGDEQFF.

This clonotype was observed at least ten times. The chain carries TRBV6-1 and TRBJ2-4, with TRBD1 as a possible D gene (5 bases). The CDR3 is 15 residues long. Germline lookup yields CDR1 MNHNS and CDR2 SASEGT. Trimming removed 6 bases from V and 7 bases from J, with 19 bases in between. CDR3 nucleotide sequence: TGTGCCAGCAGAGACGGACAAAAGGGTCCTAACATTCAGTACTTC. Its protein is CASRDGQKGPNIQYF.